This TCR beta chain was captured by sequencing in a study of blood T cell repertoires in COVID-19. At the level of the study: Sites across the United States, Italy and Spain contributed samples from acute and convalescent COVID-19.

Original methodology: Nucleated cell number was recorded as an estimate derived from reference gene primer amplification. Clones were read by immunoSEQ multiplex PCR, and TCRdb kept only the in-frame ones, dropping some. V and J calls plus clone size are reproduced from that table; the DNA served to infer D and trimming. Of tens of thousands of clones in the sample, about 89% were seen once. Germline CDR1 is MDHEN and CDR2 is SYDVKM. V lost 5 bases, J lost 5 bases, and 5 bases stayed unmatched. The CDR3 is 14 residues long. The chain joins TRBV28 to TRBJ2-4; the match to TRBD2 covers 8 bases. Sequencing used peripheral blood. The clonotype originates from a human donor in a cohort sampled during active COVID-19. In DNA, the CDR3 is TGTGCCAGCAGTCCCGGGGGGGCCCAAAACATTCAGTACTTC. Translation gives CASSPGGAQNIQYF.